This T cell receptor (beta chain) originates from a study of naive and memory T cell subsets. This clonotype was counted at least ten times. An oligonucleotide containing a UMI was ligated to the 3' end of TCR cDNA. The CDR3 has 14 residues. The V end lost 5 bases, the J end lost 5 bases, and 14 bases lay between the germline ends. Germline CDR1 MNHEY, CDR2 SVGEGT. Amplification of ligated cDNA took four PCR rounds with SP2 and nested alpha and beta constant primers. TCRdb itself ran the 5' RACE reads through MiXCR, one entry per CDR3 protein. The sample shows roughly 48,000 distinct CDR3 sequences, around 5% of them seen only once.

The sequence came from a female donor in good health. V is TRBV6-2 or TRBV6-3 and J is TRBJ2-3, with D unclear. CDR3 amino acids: CASSDPAPVDTQYF. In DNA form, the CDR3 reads TGTGCCAGCAGTGATCCCGCACCGGTAGATACGCAGTATTTT.